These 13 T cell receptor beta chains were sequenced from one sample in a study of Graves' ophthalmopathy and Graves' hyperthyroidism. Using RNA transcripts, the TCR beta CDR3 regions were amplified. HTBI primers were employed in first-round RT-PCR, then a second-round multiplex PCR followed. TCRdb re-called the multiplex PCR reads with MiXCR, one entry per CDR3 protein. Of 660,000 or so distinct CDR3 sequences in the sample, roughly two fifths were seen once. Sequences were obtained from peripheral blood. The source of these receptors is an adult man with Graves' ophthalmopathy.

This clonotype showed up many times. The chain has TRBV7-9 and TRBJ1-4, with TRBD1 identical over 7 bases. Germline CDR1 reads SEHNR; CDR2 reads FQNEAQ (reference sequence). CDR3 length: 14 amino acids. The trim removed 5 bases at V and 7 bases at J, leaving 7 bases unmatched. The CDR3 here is CASSLDRVAEKLFF. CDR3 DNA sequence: TGTGCCAGCAGCCTCGACAGGGTTGCTGAAAAACTGTTTTTT.

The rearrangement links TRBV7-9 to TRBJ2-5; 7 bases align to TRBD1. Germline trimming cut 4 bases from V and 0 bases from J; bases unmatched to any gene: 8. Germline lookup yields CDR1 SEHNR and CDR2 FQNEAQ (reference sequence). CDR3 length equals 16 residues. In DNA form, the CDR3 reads TGTGCCAGCAGCTCCGGGACAGCTCAGTACCAAGAGACCCAGTACTTC. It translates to CASSSGTAQYQETQYF.

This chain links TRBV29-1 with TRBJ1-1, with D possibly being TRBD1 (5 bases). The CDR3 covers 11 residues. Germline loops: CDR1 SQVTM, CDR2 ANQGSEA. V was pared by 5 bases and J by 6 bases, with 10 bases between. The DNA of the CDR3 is TGCAGCGTTTCCCGGGACGCTGAAGCTTTCTTT. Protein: CSVSRDAEAFF.

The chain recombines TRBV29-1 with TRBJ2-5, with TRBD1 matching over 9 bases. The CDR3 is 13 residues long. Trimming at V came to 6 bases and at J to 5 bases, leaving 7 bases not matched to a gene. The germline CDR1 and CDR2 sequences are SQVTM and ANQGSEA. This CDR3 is CSVYRDREETQYF. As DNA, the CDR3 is TGCAGCGTATACCGGGACAGGGAGGAGACCCAGTACTTC.

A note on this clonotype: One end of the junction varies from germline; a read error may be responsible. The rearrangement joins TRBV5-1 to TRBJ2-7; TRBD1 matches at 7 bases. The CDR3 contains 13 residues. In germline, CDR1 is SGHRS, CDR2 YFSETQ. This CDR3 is CASTLTGSYEQYF. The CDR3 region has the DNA TGCGCCAGCACCTTGACAGGGTCCTACGAGCAGTACTTC.

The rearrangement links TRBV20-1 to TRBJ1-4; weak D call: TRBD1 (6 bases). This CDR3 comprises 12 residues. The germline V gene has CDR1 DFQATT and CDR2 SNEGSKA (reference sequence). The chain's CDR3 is CSARQEGEKLFF. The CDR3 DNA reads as TGCAGCGCGCGACAGGAGGGAGAAAAACTGTTTTTT.

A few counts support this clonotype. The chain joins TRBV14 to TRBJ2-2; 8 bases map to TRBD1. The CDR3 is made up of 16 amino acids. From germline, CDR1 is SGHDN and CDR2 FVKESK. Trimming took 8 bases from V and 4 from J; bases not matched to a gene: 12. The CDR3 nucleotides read TGTGCCAGCTCGCCTACAGGGACAGGTCTCACCGGGGAGCTGTTTTTT. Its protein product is CASSPTGTGLTGELFF. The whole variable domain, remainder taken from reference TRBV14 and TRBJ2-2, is EAGVTQFPSHSVIEKGQTVTLRCDPISGHDNLYWYRRVMGKEIKFLLHFVKESKQDESGMPNNRFLAERTGGTYSTLKVQPAELEDSGVYFCASSPTGTGLTGELFFGEGSRLTVL.

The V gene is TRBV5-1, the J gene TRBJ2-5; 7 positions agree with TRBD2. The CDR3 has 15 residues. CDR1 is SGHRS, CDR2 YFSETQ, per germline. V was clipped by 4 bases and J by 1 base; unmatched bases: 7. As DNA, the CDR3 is TGCGCCAGCAGCAAACAAGCGGGACTCCAAGAGACCCAGTACTTC. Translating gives CASSKQAGLQETQYF.

The CDR3 sequence is CSQQGVTGYTF. DNA of the CDR3: TGCAGCCAACAGGGGGTAACTGGCTACACCTTC. The chain links TRBV29-1 to TRBJ1-2, with 8 bases aligning to TRBD1. Trimming removed 8 bases from V and 7 bases from J; junction bases left unmatched: 6. In germline, CDR1 is SQVTM, CDR2 ANQGSEA. The CDR3 has 11 amino acids.

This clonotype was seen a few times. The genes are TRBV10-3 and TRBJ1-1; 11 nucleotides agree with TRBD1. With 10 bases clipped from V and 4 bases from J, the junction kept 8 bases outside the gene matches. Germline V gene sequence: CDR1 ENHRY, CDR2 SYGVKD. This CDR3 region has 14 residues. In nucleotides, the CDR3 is TGTGCCAGCAGGACAGGGGGCGGGGGCACTGAAGCTTTCTTT. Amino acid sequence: CASRTGGGGTEAFF.

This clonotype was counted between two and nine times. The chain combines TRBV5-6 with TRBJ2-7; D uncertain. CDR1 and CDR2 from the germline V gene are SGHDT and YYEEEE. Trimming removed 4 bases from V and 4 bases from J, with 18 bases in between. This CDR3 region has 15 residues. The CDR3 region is CASSTLGQKYYEQYF. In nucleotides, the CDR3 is TGTGCCAGCAGCACCTTGGGCCAGAAATATTACGAGCAGTACTTC.

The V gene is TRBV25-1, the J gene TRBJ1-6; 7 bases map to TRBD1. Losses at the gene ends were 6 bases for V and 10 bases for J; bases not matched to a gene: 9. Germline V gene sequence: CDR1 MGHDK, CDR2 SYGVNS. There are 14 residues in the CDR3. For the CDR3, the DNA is TGTGCCAGCAGCTTACAGGGGACGGGATCACCCCTCCACTTT. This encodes CASSLQGTGSPLHF.

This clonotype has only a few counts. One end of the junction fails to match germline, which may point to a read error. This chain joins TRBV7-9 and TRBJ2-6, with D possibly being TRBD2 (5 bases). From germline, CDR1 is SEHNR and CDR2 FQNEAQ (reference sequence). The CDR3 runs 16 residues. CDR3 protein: CASSQDGKLGANVLTF. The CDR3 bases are TGCGCCAGCAGCCAAGACGGGAAGTTGGGGGCCAACGTCCTGACTTTC.